This entry concerns a single T cell receptor beta chain. Naive CD8 libraries used 20,000 to 1,000,000 sorted cells and 10%, 30% or 50% RNA. These data belong to a study of molecular identifiers for immune sequencing clone quantification. TCRdb re-analysed the PCR reads in MiXCR, keeping a single row per CDR3 protein. The table lists over 90,000 distinct CDR3 sequences, about a third of them singletons. Trimming took 4 bases from V and 5 from J; bases not matched to a gene: 6. This CDR3 has 15 residues. Germline assignment: CDR1 SGDLS and CDR2 YYNGEE. This clonotype was sampled from a human donor in good health. Some libraries in this study had Jurkat cell RNA spiked in. The chain has TRBV9 and TRBJ2-2; TRBD2 matches 9 bases. Sequencing used naive CD8+ T cells from blood, with Jurkat cell RNA spiked in. The sample's subset: FACS-sorted CD8+CD4-CCR7+CD45RA+ naive T cells. The CDR3 DNA sequence: TGTGCCAGCAGCAGTAGCGGGAGAGGTACCGGGGAGCTGTTTTTT. Amino acids: CASSSSGRGTGELFF. Complete variable domain (other parts from reference TRBV9 and TRBJ2-2): DSGVTQTPKHLITATGQRVTLRCSPRSGDLSVYWYQQSLDQGLQFLIQYYNGEERAKGNILERFSAQQFPDLHSELNLSSLELGDSALYFCASSSSGRGTGELFFGEGSRLTVL.